This is a list of T cell receptor beta chains from one sample in a study of shared clonotypes between healthy human individuals. Sequencing used immunoSEQ multiplex PCR; TCRdb keeps in-frame clones, though not all of them. Of over a million clones detected, around 95% appear once; the ten largest clones hold 1.2%. Sequenced: naive CD4+ T cells sorted from blood. The origin of the receptors is a man between 25 and 39 years old in good health. CDR3s include the opening cysteine and the closing phenylalanine or tryptophan. The order of the fields is D gene, V gene, J gene, clone size, CDR3 protein, CDR3 DNA. A D gene is named only where the DNA matches it firmly. A clone size is listed for some rows: how often the clone was seen (once, few, many), or a class if it is expanded.

D gene: NA; V gene: TRBV5-1; J gene: TRBJ2-1; clone size: NA; CDR3 protein: CASSPIRPGLYNEQFF; CDR3 DNA: TGCGCCAGCAGCCCTATCAGGCCAGGACTTTACAATGAGCAGTTCTTC
D gene: TRBD1; V gene: TRBV4-3; J gene: TRBJ2-7; clone size: NA; CDR3 protein: CASSQPSGEQGNYHYEQYF; CDR3 DNA: TGCGCCAGCAGCCAACCGTCCGGGGAACAGGGGAATTATCACTACGAGCAGTACTTC
D gene: NA; V gene: TRBV7-3; J gene: TRBJ2-7; clone size: NA; CDR3 protein: CASSRTGNSYEQYF; CDR3 DNA: TGTGCCAGCAGCCGGACGGGCAACTCCTACGAGCAGTACTTC
D gene: TRBD1; V gene: TRBV7-9; J gene: TRBJ2-1; clone size: NA; CDR3 protein: CASSLSPGQGTSNEQFF; CDR3 DNA: TGTGCCAGCAGCTTATCACCGGGACAGGGGACTTCCAATGAGCAGTTCTTC
D gene: TRBD2; V gene: TRBV7-3; J gene: TRBJ2-2; clone size: NA; CDR3 protein: CASSPFGRQGGELFF; CDR3 DNA: TGTGCCAGCAGCCCATTCGGGAGGCAGGGCGGGGAGCTGTTTTTT
D gene: TRBD2; V gene: TRBV9; J gene: TRBJ2-7; clone size: NA; CDR3 protein: CASSVEPGLVVGEQYF; CDR3 DNA: TGTGCCAGCAGCGTAGAACCGGGACTAGTGGTTGGGGAGCAGTACTTC
D gene: NA; V gene: TRBV7-2; J gene: TRBJ2-5; clone size: NA; CDR3 protein: CASSLVETQYF; CDR3 DNA: TGTGCCAGCAGCTTGGTTGAGACCCAGTACTTC
D gene: TRBD1; V gene: TRBV6-4; J gene: TRBJ2-6; clone size: NA; CDR3 protein: CASSEGQGSGSGANVLTF; CDR3 DNA: TGTGCCAGCAGTGAGGGACAGGGCTCTGGATCTGGGGCCAACGTCCTGACTTTC
D gene: NA; V gene: TRBV2; J gene: TRBJ2-1; clone size: NA; CDR3 protein: CASGFNEQFF; CDR3 DNA: TGTGCCAGCGGATTTAATGAGCAGTTCTTC
D gene: TRBD1; V gene: TRBV6-5; J gene: TRBJ2-7; clone size: NA; CDR3 protein: CASSYSRDSISYEQYF; CDR3 DNA: TGTGCCAGCAGTTACTCCCGGGACAGCATATCCTACGAGCAGTACTTC
D gene: TRBD2; V gene: TRBV28; J gene: TRBJ2-7; clone size: once; CDR3 protein: CASTLGGGPLYEQYF; CDR3 DNA: TGTGCCAGCACCCTCGGGGGGGGACCCCTCTACGAGCAGTACTTC
D gene: NA; V gene: TRBV7-2; J gene: TRBJ2-7; clone size: NA; CDR3 protein: CASSLRISQEYEQYF; CDR3 DNA: TGTGCCAGCAGCCTGAGGATAAGTCAGGAATACGAGCAGTACTTC
D gene: NA; V gene: TRBV27; J gene: TRBJ2-4; clone size: NA; CDR3 protein: CASSITAGTAKNIQYF; CDR3 DNA: TGTGCCAGCAGTATTACGGCCGGGACAGCCAAAAACATTCAGTACTTC
D gene: NA; V gene: TRBV9; J gene: TRBJ1-2; clone size: NA; CDR3 protein: CASSVGGAEIYGYTF; CDR3 DNA: TGTGCCAGCAGCGTAGGGGGAGCAGAAATCTATGGCTACACCTTC
D gene: TRBD1; V gene: TRBV5-1; J gene: TRBJ2-7; clone size: once; CDR3 protein: CASSPGQKTYEQYF; CDR3 DNA: TGCGCCAGCAGCCCGGGACAGAAGACCTACGAGCAGTACTTC
D gene: TRBD1; V gene: TRBV11-2; J gene: TRBJ2-5; clone size: NA; CDR3 protein: CASSSGQVGETQYF; CDR3 DNA: TGTGCCAGCAGCTCCGGACAGGTCGGGGAGACCCAGTACTTC
D gene: TRBD2; V gene: TRBV7-2; J gene: TRBJ2-2; clone size: NA; CDR3 protein: CASSYRTSGMNTGELFF; CDR3 DNA: TGTGCCAGCAGCTACCGGACTAGCGGGATGAACACCGGGGAGCTGTTTTTT
D gene: NA; V gene: TRBV6-5; J gene: TRBJ2-7; clone size: NA; CDR3 protein: CASTRRGVAPYEQYF; CDR3 DNA: TGTGCCAGCACCCGCCGTGGAGTAGCCCCCTACGAGCAGTACTTC
D gene: TRBD1; V gene: TRBV19; J gene: TRBJ1-2; clone size: NA; CDR3 protein: CASSPTGDYGYTF; CDR3 DNA: TGTGCCAGTAGTCCAACAGGGGACTATGGCTACACCTTC
D gene: NA; V gene: TRBV9; J gene: TRBJ1-3; clone size: NA; CDR3 protein: CASSTRIQGDTIYF; CDR3 DNA: TGTGCCAGCAGCACCAGGATCCAAGGGGACACCATATATTTT
D gene: TRBD1; V gene: TRBV9; J gene: TRBJ2-1; clone size: NA; CDR3 protein: CASSVDRTGVYNEQFF; CDR3 DNA: TGTGCCAGCAGCGTAGACAGGACAGGAGTATACAATGAGCAGTTCTTC
D gene: NA; V gene: TRBV27; J gene: TRBJ1-5; clone size: once; CDR3 protein: CASSSVRGVRGSNQPQHF; CDR3 DNA: TGTGCCAGCAGCTCCGTGCGGGGGGTGAGAGGTAGCAATCAGCCCCAGCATTTT
D gene: NA; V gene: TRBV5-1; J gene: TRBJ2-1; clone size: NA; CDR3 protein: CASSLVPNYNEQFF; CDR3 DNA: TGCGCCAGCAGCTTGGTGCCGAACTACAATGAGCAGTTCTTC
D gene: NA; V gene: TRBV6-5; J gene: TRBJ2-7; clone size: NA; CDR3 protein: CASRSLPRAAYEQYF; CDR3 DNA: TGTGCCAGCCGATCCCTTCCAAGGGCGGCCTACGAGCAGTACTTC
D gene: NA; V gene: TRBV11-2; J gene: TRBJ1-2; clone size: NA; CDR3 protein: CASSLRIVRINYGYTF; CDR3 DNA: TGTGCCAGCAGCTTAAGGATAGTCAGGATTAACTATGGCTACACCTTC
D gene: NA; V gene: TRBV27; J gene: TRBJ1-2; clone size: NA; CDR3 protein: CASHQHGRWGYTF; CDR3 DNA: TGTGCCAGTCATCAACATGGGCGGTGGGGCTACACCTTC
D gene: NA; V gene: TRBV5-1; J gene: TRBJ2-5; clone size: NA; CDR3 protein: CASSLEVQRIQETQYF; CDR3 DNA: TGCGCCAGCAGCTTGGAGGTCCAACGTATACAAGAGACCCAGTACTTC
D gene: TRBD1; V gene: TRBV7-2; J gene: TRBJ2-5; clone size: NA; CDR3 protein: CASSRNRGLETQYF; CDR3 DNA: TGTGCCAGCAGCCGAAACAGGGGATTGGAGACCCAGTACTTC
D gene: TRBD1; V gene: TRBV6-1; J gene: TRBJ1-5; clone size: NA; CDR3 protein: CASSDLPGTGFNQPQHF; CDR3 DNA: TGTGCCAGCAGTGATCTGCCCGGGACAGGATTCAATCAGCCCCAGCATTTT
D gene: NA; V gene: TRBV6-5; J gene: TRBJ2-1; clone size: NA; CDR3 protein: CASSETQEQFF; CDR3 DNA: TGTGCCAGCAGTGAGACACAGGAGCAGTTCTTC
D gene: TRBD1; V gene: TRBV7-9; J gene: TRBJ2-1; clone size: NA; CDR3 protein: CASSYRGHGLEEQFF; CDR3 DNA: TGTGCCAGCAGCTACAGGGGGCACGGTTTGGAGGAGCAGTTCTTC
D gene: NA; V gene: TRBV4-1; J gene: TRBJ1-2; clone size: NA; CDR3 protein: CASSLGQSLRGYTF; CDR3 DNA: TGCGCCAGCAGCCTAGGTCAATCGTTGAGGGGCTACACCTTC
D gene: TRBD2; V gene: TRBV5-4; J gene: TRBJ2-7; clone size: NA; CDR3 protein: CASSLAGVNEQYF; CDR3 DNA: TGTGCCAGCAGCTTAGCGGGAGTGAACGAGCAGTACTTC
D gene: TRBD1; V gene: TRBV18; J gene: TRBJ2-7; clone size: NA; CDR3 protein: CASSRTGIYEQYF; CDR3 DNA: TGTGCCAGCTCCCGGACAGGGATCTACGAGCAGTACTTC
D gene: TRBD2; V gene: TRBV7-9; J gene: TRBJ2-2; clone size: NA; CDR3 protein: CASSPLAGGPTGELFF; CDR3 DNA: TGTGCCAGCAGCCCACTAGCGGGAGGCCCAACCGGGGAGCTGTTTTTT
D gene: NA; V gene: TRBV5-1; J gene: TRBJ1-1; clone size: NA; CDR3 protein: CASSLGPPGSGTEAFF; CDR3 DNA: TGCGCCAGCAGCTTGGGGCCTCCGGGGTCGGGCACTGAAGCTTTCTTT
D gene: NA; V gene: TRBV28; J gene: TRBJ2-7; clone size: NA; CDR3 protein: CASSVEKGYSYEQYF; CDR3 DNA: TGTGCCAGCAGCGTCGAGAAGGGTTACTCCTACGAGCAGTACTTC
D gene: TRBD2; V gene: TRBV7-2; J gene: TRBJ2-3; clone size: NA; CDR3 protein: CASSPTLAGGGIDTQYF; CDR3 DNA: TGTGCCAGCAGCCCTACATTAGCGGGAGGGGGGATAGATACGCAGTATTTT
D gene: NA; V gene: TRBV4-3; J gene: TRBJ1-2; clone size: NA; CDR3 protein: CASSQEGTRGSYGYTF; CDR3 DNA: TGCGCCAGCAGCCAAGAGGGCACCAGGGGAAGCTATGGCTACACCTTC
D gene: NA; V gene: TRBV14; J gene: TRBJ2-3; clone size: NA; CDR3 protein: CASSQVRGRTQYF; CDR3 DNA: TGTGCCAGCAGCCAAGTACGTGGTAGGACGCAGTATTTT
D gene: TRBD2; V gene: TRBV5-5; J gene: TRBJ2-7; clone size: NA; CDR3 protein: CASSYDPFGLAGGEQYF; CDR3 DNA: TGTGCCAGCAGTTACGATCCGTTTGGGCTAGCGGGAGGCGAGCAGTACTTC
D gene: NA; V gene: TRBV9; J gene: TRBJ2-7; clone size: few; CDR3 protein: CASSVDEVVHEQYF; CDR3 DNA: TGTGCCAGCAGCGTAGATGAGGTAGTCCACGAGCAGTACTTC
D gene: TRBD2; V gene: TRBV11-2; J gene: TRBJ2-2; clone size: NA; CDR3 protein: CASRPSPTSITGELFF; CDR3 DNA: TGTGCCAGCAGGCCCTCCCCGACTAGCATCACCGGGGAGCTGTTTTTT
D gene: NA; V gene: TRBV28; J gene: TRBJ1-5; clone size: once; CDR3 protein: CASRGMSGWSNQPQHF; CDR3 DNA: TGTGCCAGCAGGGGTATGTCGGGTTGGAGCAATCAGCCCCAGCATTTT
D gene: TRBD1; V gene: TRBV30; J gene: TRBJ2-1; clone size: NA; CDR3 protein: CAWTDRDNQFF; CDR3 DNA: TGTGCCTGGACGGACAGGGATAACCAGTTCTTC
D gene: TRBD1; V gene: TRBV5-4; J gene: TRBJ2-2; clone size: NA; CDR3 protein: CASSGGDRGTNTGELFF; CDR3 DNA: TGTGCCAGCAGCGGGGGGGACAGGGGTACGAACACCGGGGAGCTGTTTTTT
D gene: NA; V gene: TRBV21-1; J gene: TRBJ2-5; clone size: NA; CDR3 protein: CASSKAGQVRETQYF; CDR3 DNA: TGTGCCAGCAGCAAAGCCGGACAGGTTCGAGAGACCCAGTACTTC
D gene: NA; V gene: TRBV7-8; J gene: TRBJ1-5; clone size: NA; CDR3 protein: CASSSKTGSSNQPQHF; CDR3 DNA: TGTGCCAGCAGCTCAAAAACAGGGTCTAGCAATCAGCCCCAGCATTTT
D gene: NA; V gene: TRBV10-1; J gene: TRBJ2-7; clone size: NA; CDR3 protein: CASSGSGPFKQYF; CDR3 DNA: TGCGCCAGCAGTGGGTCAGGGCCTTTCAAGCAGTACTTC
D gene: TRBD2; V gene: TRBV27; J gene: TRBJ2-7; clone size: NA; CDR3 protein: CASSLRLAGVGEQYF; CDR3 DNA: TGTGCCAGCAGTCTCCGACTAGCGGGAGTGGGGGAGCAGTACTTC
D gene: TRBD1; V gene: TRBV5-1; J gene: TRBJ2-7; clone size: once; CDR3 protein: CASSADRGPYEQYF; CDR3 DNA: TGCGCCAGCAGCGCCGACAGGGGCCCTTACGAGCAGTACTTC
D gene: NA; V gene: TRBV2; J gene: TRBJ2-7; clone size: NA; CDR3 protein: CASSVAINYEQYF; CDR3 DNA: TGTGCCAGCAGTGTAGCCATCAACTACGAGCAGTACTTC
D gene: TRBD2; V gene: TRBV11-2; J gene: TRBJ2-7; clone size: NA; CDR3 protein: CASSLGGRAYEQYF; CDR3 DNA: TGTGCCAGCAGCTTAGGCGGGAGGGCCTACGAGCAGTACTTC
D gene: TRBD2; V gene: TRBV19; J gene: TRBJ2-7; clone size: NA; CDR3 protein: CASSWGQGVIAGGPGPYVEQYF; CDR3 DNA: TGTGCCAGTAGTTGGGGTCAGGGGGTGATCGCGGGAGGGCCGGGACCATACGTGGAGCAGTACTTC
D gene: NA; V gene: TRBV7-2; J gene: TRBJ2-7; clone size: NA; CDR3 protein: CASSLDLGIEQYF; CDR3 DNA: TGTGCCAGCAGCTTAGATCTGGGAATAGAGCAGTACTTC